Listed below are T cell receptor beta chains from one sample, sequenced in a study of early T cells in non-severe SARS-CoV-2 infection. TCRdb reprocessed the 5' RACE reads via MiXCR and lists one record per CDR3 protein. The sample carries more than 20,000 distinct CDR3 sequences, approximately 6% recorded once. The sequenced material came from whole blood. The receptor source for this set is an adult who was a healthcare worker with PCR-confirmed SARS-CoV-2 infection or an uninfected control (not recorded which). Each CDR3 is given with its conserved first and last residue. Fields, in order: V gene, J gene, D gene, clone size, CDR3 DNA, CDR3 protein. The D gene is left open where the match is weak. Rows give clone size only sometimes, using once, few, many, or a class for an expanded clone.

TRBV5-1	TRBJ2-3	NA	medium-sized	TGCGCCAGCAGCCCGGGGGACACAGATACGCAGTATTTT	CASSPGDTDTQYF
TRBV19	TRBJ2-3	TRBD2	many	TGTGCCAGTAGTATTGTCAGGACTAGCGGGAGCAGTACGCAGTATTTT	CASSIVRTSGSSTQYF
TRBV4-1	TRBJ1-1	NA	many	TGCGCCAGCAGCCAAGAATTCAACTGGGGCACTGAAGCTTTCTTT	CASSQEFNWGTEAFF
TRBV2	TRBJ2-3	TRBD2	many	TGTGCCAGCAACCTTCAGCGGGGGGGAGATACGCAGTATTTT	CASNLQRGGDTQYF
TRBV29-1	TRBJ2-2	TRBD2	many	TGCAGCGTTGACCGACTAGCGGGGGCGAACACCGGGGAGCTGTTTTTT	CSVDRLAGANTGELFF
TRBV11-3	TRBJ2-1	TRBD2	few	TGTGCCAGCAGCCGACTAGCGGCCGCTGAGCAGTTCTTC	CASSRLAAAEQFF
TRBV10-1	TRBJ2-5	TRBD2	medium-sized	TGCGCCAGCAGTGATTCAGCGGGGGGACAAGAGACCCAGTACTTC	CASSDSAGGQETQYF
TRBV7-9	TRBJ2-1	NA	NA	TGTGCCAGCAGCCCCTACGGGTTGCGAGAGCAGTTCTTC	CASSPYGLREQFF
TRBV7-9	TRBJ2-2	TRBD2	few	TGTGCCAGCAGCCCGGGACTAGCTCTTACCGGGGAGCTGTTTTTT	CASSPGLALTGELFF
TRBV29-1	TRBJ1-5	NA	medium-sized	TGCAGCGTCCGGGACACCCAAGATAGCAATCAGCCCCAGCATTTT	CSVRDTQDSNQPQHF
TRBV6-1	TRBJ2-3	TRBD2	NA	TGTGCCAGCCGACTAGCGGGGGCCACAGATACGCAGTATTTT	CASRLAGATDTQYF
TRBV10-1	TRBJ2-1	NA	NA	TGCGCCAGCAGTCATCCCCCGGCGGATGAGCAGTTATTC	CASSHPPADEQLF